Below are 18 T cell receptor beta chains sequenced from a single sample in a study of shared clonotypes between healthy human individuals. The table came from immunoSEQ multiplex PCR; TCRdb's copy has only in-frame clones and leaves some out. The profile shows roughly 2.1 million clones, roughly 91% of them singletons. Naive CD8 populations comprised CD45RO-negative cells positively selected for CCR7, excluding terminally differentiated effector memory CD45RA+ cells. Sequencing used naive CD8+ T cells from PBMCs. These receptor sequences come from a man between 18 and 29 years old in good health. Some clones in this sample may be carry-over from other donors' samples.

The gene calls are TRBV27 and TRBJ2-3; possibly TRBD1 for D (5 bases). In germline, CDR1 is MNHEY, CDR2 SMNVEV (reference sequence). This CDR3 contains 15 residues. Trimming pared 7 bases from V and 2 bases from J, leaving 16 bases between. The CDR3 here is CASTGRTGSTDTQYF. CDR3 bases: TGTGCCAGCACAGGTCGTACAGGATCCACAGATACGCAGTATTTT.

This rearrangement joins TRBV18 to TRBJ2-7; a weak D match, TRBD1 (6 bases). Trimming removed 6 bases from V and 3 bases from J, with 12 bases in between. Germline V gene data show CDR1 as KGHSH and CDR2 as LQKENI. The CDR3 contains 13 residues. The CDR3 loop reads CASSHDRSYEQYF. In DNA, the CDR3 is TGTGCCAGCTCTCACGACAGGAGCTACGAGCAGTACTTC.

The genes are TRBV28 and TRBJ2-2; 7 bases align to TRBD2. The ends lost 6 bases at V and 0 bases at J; junction bases unmatched: 7. The CDR3 length is 16 residues. CDR1 and CDR2 (germline): MDHEN, SYDVKM. CDR3 DNA sequence: TGTGCCAGCAGGCCTGGGCTAGCGGCGAACACCGGGGAGCTGTTTTTT. It encodes CASRPGLAANTGELFF.

The chain has TRBV5-6 and TRBJ2-5; D unclear. The V and J ends lost 2 bases and 5 bases respectively, with 10 bases between them. The germline V gene encodes CDR1 SGHDT and CDR2 YYEEEE. The CDR3 contains 13 residues. The CDR3 nucleotides read TGTGCCAGCAGCTTCGTACCCCGGGAGACCCAGTACTTC. This codes for CASSFVPRETQYF.

This chain links TRBV7-9 with TRBJ1-5, with 9 nucleotides matching TRBD1. The CDR3 spans 14 residues. Germline CDR1 SEHNR, CDR2 FQNEAQ (reference sequence). The V and J ends lost 1 base and 6 bases, in that order; junction bases with no gene match: 1. The CDR3 is CASSLDRGLQPQHF. The CDR3 nucleotides read TGTGCCAGCAGCTTAGACAGGGGGCTTCAGCCCCAGCATTTT. Based on the CDR3 plus reference TRBV7-9 and TRBJ1-5, the full variable domain is DTGVSQNPRHKITKRGQNVTFRCDPISEHNRLYWYRQTLGQGPEFLTYFQNEAQLEKSRLLSDRFSAERPKGSFSTLEIQRTEQGDSAMYLCASSLDRGLQPQHFGDGTRLSIL.

The gene calls are TRBV7-6 and TRBJ2-1; tentative D call: TRBD1 (6 bases). Germline CDR1 SGHVS, CDR2 FNYEAQ. This CDR3 has 14 amino acids. V dropped 5 bases and J dropped 8 bases, with 16 bases sitting between them. The CDR3 coding sequence is TGTGCCAGCAGCCCAGGGGTCGCCGTCGATGAGCAGTTCTTC. Encoded protein: CASSPGVAVDEQFF.

J is TRBJ2-2 and V is TRBV6-1; 8 bases line up with TRBD1. Germline trimming cut 8 bases from V and 5 bases from J; bases unmatched to any gene: 7. The CDR3 sequence is 14 residues long. Looked up from germline, CDR1 is MNHNS and CDR2 is SASEGT. The CDR3 protein is CASGDRRSTGELFF. CDR3 nucleotides: TGTGCCAGCGGGGACAGGCGAAGTACCGGGGAGCTGTTTTTT.

The chain recombines TRBV28 with TRBJ1-2; 7 bases map to TRBD1. The CDR3 is 12 residues long. Germline assignment: CDR1 MDHEN and CDR2 SYDVKM. Losses at the gene ends were 7 bases for V and 8 bases for J; bases not matched to a gene: 7. The CDR3 protein is CASITQGGGYTF. In DNA form, the CDR3 reads TGTGCCAGCATCACCCAGGGGGGCGGCTACACCTTC.

The chain has TRBV5-6 and TRBJ2-7, with D tentatively TRBD2 (7 bases). The CDR3 is made up of 17 amino acids. The V end was cut by 0 bases, the J end by 1 base, with 17 bases between. The germline V gene encodes CDR1 SGHDT and CDR2 YYEEEE. The CDR3 region has the DNA TGTGCCAGCAGCTTGGACCCGGGGGGCTCTTCTTCCTACGAGCAGTACTTC. As protein: CASSLDPGGSSSYEQYF.

Regarding this clone: Other DNA sequences in the sample encode the same CDR3. J is TRBJ2-7 and V is TRBV9; 7 nucleotides line up with TRBD2. From germline, CDR1 is SGDLS and CDR2 YYNGEE. J was trimmed by 2 bases and V by 0 bases; bases with no gene match: 2. CDR3 length: 14 amino acids. CDR3 bases: TGTGCCAGCAGCGTAGGAGCGGGACCCTACGAGCAGTACTTC. This sequence encodes CASSVGAGPYEQYF.

The rearrangement links TRBV18 to TRBJ2-1; TRBD2 matches 10 bases. Germline lookup yields CDR1 KGHSH and CDR2 LQKENI. Trimming cost V 3 bases and J 1 base; bases outside gene matches: 6. The CDR3 runs 17 residues. This CDR3 is CASSPLAGVRSYNEQFF. The CDR3 DNA reads as TGTGCCAGCTCACCTCTAGCGGGAGTACGGTCCTACAATGAGCAGTTCTTC.

This sequence joins TRBV5-1 and TRBJ2-1, with TRBD2 matching over 8 bases. The CDR3 contains 14 residues. CDR1 SGHRS and CDR2 YFSETQ come from the germline V gene. V trimming: 1 base; J trimming: 8 bases; junction bases outside the gene matches: 5. Here the CDR3 reads CASSLSSGSDEQFF. The CDR3 nucleotides are TGCGCCAGCAGCTTGTCCAGCGGGAGCGATGAGCAGTTCTTC.

The V gene is TRBV27, the J gene TRBJ1-1; D remains unclear. Deletions cut 6 bases from V and 0 bases from J, with 11 bases between. Germline lookup yields CDR1 MNHEY and CDR2 SMNVEV (reference sequence). The CDR3 extends over 14 amino acids. CDR3 bases: TGTGCCAGCAGGCCAGGAGTTATGAACACTGAAGCTTTCTTT. This codes for CASRPGVMNTEAFF.

This clone was seen more than once but under ten times. V is TRBV4-1 and J is TRBJ1-1; D is undetermined. This CDR3 has 16 amino acids. The germline V and J ends were trimmed by 0 bases and 0 bases, with 11 bases remaining between them. Germline lookup yields CDR1 MGHRA and CDR2 YSYEKL. CDR3: CASSQDSAAVNTEAFF. The DNA for the CDR3 is TGCGCCAGCAGCCAAGACTCGGCGGCGGTGAACACTGAAGCTTTCTTT.

As for this clone: Other DNA variants within this sample encode the same CDR3. This chain links TRBV7-2 with TRBJ2-1; D gene unclear. The CDR3 sequence is 14 residues long. Trimming cost V 1 base and J 0 bases, with 4 bases left between them. CDR1 and CDR2 from the germline V gene are SGHTA and FQGNSA. In DNA form, the CDR3 reads TGTGCCAGCAGCTTAGTCGGCTCCTACAATGAGCAGTTCTTC. Its protein is CASSLVGSYNEQFF.

The chain's CDR3 is CSVEGITLDTYGYTF. In DNA, the CDR3 is TGCAGCGTTGAAGGCATTACCTTAGACACCTATGGCTACACCTTC. The rearrangement joins TRBV29-1 to TRBJ1-2; unclear D gene. The CDR3 runs to 15 residues. The V gene lost 1 base and the J gene lost 4 bases, with 16 bases spanning the gap. The germline V gene has CDR1 SQVTM and CDR2 ANQGSEA.

V usage is TRBV2 and J usage is TRBJ2-1, with D tentatively TRBD1 (6 bases). Germline CDR1 SNHLY, CDR2 FYNNEI. The V end was cut by 6 bases, the J end by 8 bases, with 17 bases between. The CDR3 consists of 14 residues. CDR3 DNA sequence: TGTGCCAGCAGACTCGGGACACTGTTCTATGAGCAGTTCTTC. Its translation: CASRLGTLFYEQFF.

V gene TRBV28 combines with J gene TRBJ2-5; a weak D match, TRBD1 (5 bases). The CDR3 runs 15 residues. The germline V and J ends were trimmed by 1 base and 2 bases, with 11 bases remaining between them. The germline V gene has CDR1 MDHEN and CDR2 SYDVKM. For the CDR3, the DNA is TGTGCCAGCAGTTTATCTCAGGGTTCGCAAGAGACCCAGTACTTC. It is translated as CASSLSQGSQETQYF.